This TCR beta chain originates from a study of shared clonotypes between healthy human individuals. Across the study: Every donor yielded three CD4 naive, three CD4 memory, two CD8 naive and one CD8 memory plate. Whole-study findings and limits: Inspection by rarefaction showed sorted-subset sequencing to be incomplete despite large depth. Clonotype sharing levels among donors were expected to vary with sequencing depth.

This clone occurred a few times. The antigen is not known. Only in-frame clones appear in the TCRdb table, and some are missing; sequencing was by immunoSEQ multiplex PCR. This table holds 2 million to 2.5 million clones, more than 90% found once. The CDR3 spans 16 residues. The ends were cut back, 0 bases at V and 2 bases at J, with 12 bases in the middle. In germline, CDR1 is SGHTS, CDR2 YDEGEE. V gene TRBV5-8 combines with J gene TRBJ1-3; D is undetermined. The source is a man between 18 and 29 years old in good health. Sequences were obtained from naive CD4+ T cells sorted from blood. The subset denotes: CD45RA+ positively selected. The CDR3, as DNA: TGTGCCAGCAGCTTGGCCATAGTGTCAGCTGGAAACACCATATATTTT. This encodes CASSLAIVSAGNTIYF.